The 29 T cell receptor beta chains listed next were all sequenced from one sample in a study of PD-L1 blockade in urothelial cancer (dated by TCRdb to the late 2010s). The receptor library was made with the immunoSEQ multiplex PCR assay. Entries here come from immuneACCESS through TCRdb and include only in-frame sequences with V and J called. Some clones fail to appear in such tables; in the studies checked, an unresolved V gene covers under half of the shortfall, and the cause of the remainder is unknown. This sample has 30,000 to 35,000 clones in its table, and around 83% of those were observed once. Clones ranked in the top ten supply roughly 29% of the sample. The sequencing here drew on PBMCs, taken around atezolizumab (anti-PD-L1) treatment. All receptors come from a man aged 60 to 75 with urothelial cancer.

The rearrangement links TRBV7-2 to TRBJ2-5; 8 nucleotides align to TRBD1. This CDR3 comprises 15 residues. J was trimmed by 1 base and V by 5 bases; bases with no gene match: 6. Germline V gene lookup returns CDR1 SGHTA and CDR2 FQGNSA. Here the CDR3 DNA reads TGTGCCAGCAGCCCAGACAGGGGAAGCCAAGAGACCCAGTACTTC. It specifies CASSPDRGSQETQYF.

Comment on this clone: Mismatch with germline at one junction end may stem from a read error. The V and J genes are TRBV19 and TRBJ1-5, with 9 bases that match TRBD1. Germline lookup yields CDR1 LNHDA and CDR2 SQIVND (reference sequence). CDR3 size: 15 residues. The CDR3 loop is CAGSQGTGTNQPQHF. In DNA form, the CDR3 reads TGTGCCGGTAGCCAGGGGACAGGGACTAATCAGCCCCAGCATTTT.

The sample holds one count of this clone. V usage is TRBV19 and J usage is TRBJ2-7, with D maybe TRBD1 (6 bases). This CDR3 comprises 16 residues. Trimming shortened V by 1 base and J by 0 bases, and 13 bases separated the two germline ends. CDR1 LNHDA and CDR2 SQIVND come from the germline V gene (reference sequence). The CDR3 DNA is TGTGCCAGTAGTATAGCAGGCAGGGGAAGCTCCTACGAGCAGTACTTC. Translation: CASSIAGRGSSYEQYF.

The chain carries TRBV5-4 and TRBJ2-7; TRBD1 aligns across 8 bases. This CDR3 comprises 14 residues. Trimming removed 4 bases from V and 4 bases from J; junction bases left unmatched: 7. The germline V gene encodes CDR1 SGHNT and CDR2 YYREEE (reference sequence). The CDR3 sequence: CASSPRDRLYEQYF. CDR3 in DNA: TGTGCCAGCAGCCCGAGGGACAGGCTATACGAGCAGTACTTC.

The gene calls are TRBV28 and TRBJ2-7; 10 nucleotides agree with TRBD1. The J segment lost 3 bases and the V segment lost 11 bases, leaving 10 bases of the junction unmatched. Germline CDR1 MDHEN, CDR2 SYDVKM. This CDR3 is built from 14 residues. CDR3 in DNA: TGTGCCTCGCGACCGGGACAGGGGAACTACGAGCAGTACTTC. As protein: CASRPGQGNYEQYF.

This chain connects TRBV7-9 to TRBJ1-1, with TRBD1 as a possible D gene (6 bases). The CDR3 has 13 amino acids. Germline V CDR1 and CDR2: SEHNR, FQNEAQ (reference sequence). The ends were cut back, 1 base at V and 4 bases at J, with 7 bases in the middle. The chain's CDR3 is CASSLGTATEAFF. CDR3 coding DNA: TGTGCCAGCAGCTTAGGGACAGCCACTGAAGCTTTCTTT.

V is TRBV27 and J is TRBJ2-3, with 12 positions matching TRBD2. CDR1 and CDR2 from the germline V gene are MNHEY and SMNVEV (reference sequence). The CDR3 totals 17 residues. V shed 3 bases, J shed 1 base, and the junction held 5 bases outside the gene matches. The CDR3 loop is CASSFTRTSGGTDTQYF. The CDR3 coding sequence is TGTGCCAGCAGTTTCACCCGGACTAGCGGGGGCACAGATACGCAGTATTTT.

This chain links TRBV7-2 with TRBJ1-4; TRBD1 matches 7 bases. Germline V gene sequence: CDR1 SGHTA, CDR2 FQGNSA. The CDR3 covers 16 residues. The trim removed 5 bases at V and 0 bases at J, leaving 6 bases unmatched. The CDR3, as DNA: TGTGCCAGCAGCCTCAGGACAGGAGCAACTAATGAAAAACTGTTTTTT. It encodes CASSLRTGATNEKLFF.

The CDR3 loop is CASSRQGGRETQYF. The CDR3, as DNA: TGTGCCAGCAGCCGACAGGGTGGTCGGGAGACCCAGTACTTC. This chain connects TRBV7-2 to TRBJ2-5; 7 bases fit TRBD1. V lost 5 bases, J lost 5 bases, and 8 bases stayed unmatched. There are 14 residues in the CDR3. Germline-derived CDR1 and CDR2 are SGHTA and FQGNSA.

V gene TRBV6-1 combines with J gene TRBJ1-1; possibly TRBD1 for D (5 bases). The CDR3 contains 13 residues. From germline, CDR1 is MNHNS and CDR2 SASEGT. The V end lost 5 bases, the J end lost 2 bases, and 9 bases lay between the germline ends. CDR3 loop: CASSMTANTEAFF. Here the CDR3 DNA reads TGTGCCAGCAGTATGACAGCCAACACTGAAGCTTTCTTT.

The genes are TRBV7-9 and TRBJ2-7, with D possibly TRBD2 on 6 matching bases. Germline V gene lookup returns CDR1 SEHNR and CDR2 FQNEAQ (reference sequence). This CDR3 comprises 14 residues. The ends were cut back, 1 base at V and 6 bases at J, with 13 bases in the middle. The CDR3 spells CASSLGEAAVEQYF. The DNA for the CDR3 is TGTGCCAGCAGCTTAGGGGAGGCTGCTGTCGAGCAGTACTTC. The complete variable domain, with remaining parts taken from reference TRBV7-9 and TRBJ2-7, reads DTGVSQNPRHKITKRGQNVTFRCDPISEHNRLYWYRQTLGQGPEFLTYFQNEAQLEKSRLLSDRFSAERPKGSFSTLEIQRTEQGDSAMYLCASSLGEAAVEQYFGPGTRLTVT.

This clone was seen more than once but under ten times. This chain joins TRBV6-4 and TRBJ2-1; TRBD2 agrees at 13 bases. Looked up from germline, CDR1 is MRHNA and CDR2 is SNTAGT. This CDR3 has 15 residues. The V and J ends lost 5 bases and 7 bases, in that order; junction bases with no gene match: 5. In nucleotides, the CDR3 is TGTGCCAGCAGTCGACTAGCGGGAGGAACGAATGAGCAGTTCTTC. It specifies CASSRLAGGTNEQFF.

The chain joins TRBV28 to TRBJ2-7; TRBD2 matches 10 bases. The germline V gene encodes CDR1 MDHEN and CDR2 SYDVKM. The CDR3 is 14 amino acids. J was trimmed by 1 base and V by 6 bases; bases with no gene match: 3. DNA of the CDR3: TGTGCCAGCAGGGGGACTAGCGTATCCTACGAGCAGTACTTC. Its protein is CASRGTSVSYEQYF.

This chain joins TRBV21-1 and TRBJ1-4. TRBV21-1 is a documented pseudogene. CDR3 length: 15 residues. The CDR3 is CASPLEPRGMKILFF. The CDR3 coding sequence is TGTGCCAGCCCACTAGAACCGAGAGGTATGAAAATACTGTTTTTT.

CDR3 DNA sequence: TGTGCCAGCAGGGAGAGATATCGTCTAGACAATGAGCAGTTCTTC. Translation: CASRERYRLDNEQFF. The rearrangement links TRBV6-5 to TRBJ2-1; D uncertain. V was clipped by 6 bases and J by 5 bases, with 17 bases between them. This CDR3 region has 15 residues. Germline CDR1 is MNHEY and CDR2 is SVGAGI.

V is TRBV30 and J is TRBJ1-4; D call uncertain. Trimming cost V 2 bases and J 3 bases, with 10 bases left between them. CDR1 is GTSNPN, CDR2 SVGIG, per germline (reference sequence). This CDR3 comprises 14 residues. The CDR3 region is CAWSFGISNEKLFF. The CDR3 coding sequence is TGTGCCTGGAGTTTCGGGATATCTAATGAAAAACTGTTTTTT. The variable domain in full, completed from reference TRBV30 and TRBJ1-4, reads SQTIHQWPATLVQPVGSPLSLECTVEGTSNPNLYWYRQAAGRGLQLLFYSVGIGQISSEVPQNLSASRPQDRQFILSSKKLLLSDSGFYLCAWSFGISNEKLFFGSGTQLSVL.

The V call is TRBV6-5, the J call TRBJ2-2; TRBD1 is a possible D gene (5 bases). Germline V gene lookup returns CDR1 MNHEY and CDR2 SVGAGI. The CDR3 length is 13 residues. V lost 6 bases to trimming and J lost 1 base, with 6 bases between them. This CDR3 is CASSTGNTGELFF. The CDR3 DNA is TGTGCCAGCAGCACAGGGAACACCGGGGAGCTGTTTTTT.

This clone came up a few times. Written as DNA, the CDR3 is TGTGCCAGCAGTTCTCAAACGGGACAGGGTTATGGTGGGGCCAACGTCCTGACTTTC. Protein sequence: CASSSQTGQGYGGANVLTF. The chain couples TRBV27 to TRBJ2-6; 9 nucleotides agree with TRBD1. CDR3 length: 19 amino acids. Looked up from germline, CDR1 is MNHEY and CDR2 is SMNVEV (reference sequence). V shed 4 bases and J 3 bases; nucleotides not matched to a gene: 13.

J is TRBJ2-5 and V is TRBV19; 9 nucleotides match TRBD2. The CDR3 is 15 residues long. V dropped 8 bases and J dropped 1; count of bases not matched to a gene: 8. Germline V gene data show CDR1 as LNHDA and CDR2 as SQIVND (reference sequence). In DNA form, the CDR3 reads TGTGCCAGTGACCTGGGCGGGGGGGTCCAAGAGACCCAGTACTTC. Translating it yields CASDLGGGVQETQYF.

In DNA, the CDR3 is TGTGCCAGCACCAGAAGAAAGGGGAACTATGGCTACACCTTC. Amino acid sequence: CASTRRKGNYGYTF. V and J are TRBV6-5 and TRBJ1-2; tentative D call: TRBD1 (5 bases). The CDR3 extends over 14 amino acids. The germline gives CDR1 MNHEY, CDR2 SVGAGI. V was trimmed by 7 bases and J by 2 bases, leaving 14 bases between them.

V gene TRBV4-1 combines with J gene TRBJ2-7, with D possibly TRBD1 on 5 matching bases. CDR1 MGHRA and CDR2 YSYEKL come from the germline V gene. Trimming left V 2 bases short and J 3 bases short, with 29 bases between. The CDR3 has 20 amino acids. CDR3 coding DNA: TGCGCCAGCAGCCAACCCAGGAATGCAGGGCGGCTAGGTCCGGGCTACGAGCAGTACTTC. It yields the protein CASSQPRNAGRLGPGYEQYF.

The rearrangement joins TRBV7-9 to TRBJ2-1, with a weak D call TRBD2 (7 bases). Germline CDR1 and CDR2: SEHNR and FQNEAQ (reference sequence). V lost 5 bases, J lost 10 bases, and 18 bases lay in between. This CDR3 comprises 14 residues. The CDR3 DNA follows: TGTGCCAGCAGCCGGGCGGGCGGGGGCAAAGAGCAGTTCTTC. Translated: CASSRAGGGKEQFF.

V usage is TRBV6-4 and J usage is TRBJ1-2; TRBD1 aligns across 9 bases. The CDR3 contains 14 residues. From germline, CDR1 is MRHNA and CDR2 SNTAGT. V shed 0 bases and J 4 bases; nucleotides not matched to a gene: 0. CDR3 protein: CASSDSGQGYGYTF. CDR3 bases: TGTGCCAGCAGTGACTCGGGACAGGGCTATGGCTACACCTTC.

The chain links TRBV7-6 to TRBJ2-5; 8 bases fit TRBD2. With the DNA end fitting TRBJ2-7 better, the J assignment may be wrong. The germline V gene encodes CDR1 SGHVS and CDR2 FNYEAQ. The CDR3 sequence is 16 residues long. CDR3 nucleotides: TGTGCCAGCAGCCCTATCCTTCGGGAGGGCACCTACGAGCAGTACTTC. Translation gives CASSPILREGTYEQYF.

The V and J genes are TRBV10-1 and TRBJ2-7; D might be TRBD1 (5 bases). V lost 3 bases to trimming and J lost 2 bases, with 14 bases between them. Looked up from germline, CDR1 is WNHNN and CDR2 is SYGVQD (reference sequence). CDR3 size: 15 residues. CDR3 region: CASSDDRLNTYEQYF. CDR3 bases: TGCGCCAGCAGTGATGACAGACTCAATACCTACGAGCAGTACTTC.

V usage is TRBV4-1 and J usage is TRBJ2-6; no definite D call. Trimming removed 2 bases from V and 5 bases from J, with 10 bases in between. Germline assignment: CDR1 MGHRA and CDR2 YSYEKL. The CDR3 is 15 amino acids. DNA for the CDR3: TGCGCCAGCAGCCAACCACAAAGTCGGGCCAACGTCCTGACTTTC. Its translation: CASSQPQSRANVLTF.

The rearrangement joins TRBV4-2 to TRBJ2-3; D not resolved. CDR1 and CDR2 from the germline V gene are LGHNA and YNFKEQ. The germline V and J ends were trimmed by 3 bases and 0 bases, with 16 bases remaining between them. The CDR3 totals 17 residues. CDR3 amino acids: CASSHSATGSSTDTQYF. DNA of the CDR3: TGTGCCAGCAGCCATTCCGCAACCGGGTCTAGCACAGATACGCAGTATTTT.

This chain uses TRBV5-1 with TRBJ2-7; 8 bases line up with TRBD2. Trimming at V came to 4 bases and at J to 4 bases, leaving 10 bases not matched to a gene. There are 15 residues in the CDR3. Germline V CDR1 and CDR2: SGHRS, YFSETQ. The CDR3 DNA sequence: TGCGCCAGCAGCCCGGGGGGGCAGGGGATATACGAGCAGTACTTC. It codes for CASSPGGQGIYEQYF.

The chain recombines TRBV4-3 with TRBJ2-7; 11 bases are shared with TRBD1. CDR3 size: 14 residues. V trimming: 4 bases; J trimming: 3 bases; junction bases outside the gene matches: 2. Germline-derived CDR1 and CDR2 are LGHNA and YSLEER. The chain's CDR3 is CASSRGQGDYEQYF. The CDR3 DNA reads as TGCGCCAGCAGCCGGGGACAGGGGGACTACGAGCAGTACTTC.